Sequencing of this TCR beta chain was carried out in a study of OX40 agonist ivuxolimab in advanced cancers. Generated by immunoSEQ multiplex PCR, the TCRdb table keeps only in-frame clones and is missing some. The sample includes over 65,000 clones, around 91% of them seen just once. Germline V gene data show CDR1 as SEHNR and CDR2 as FQNEAQ (reference sequence). The V and J ends lost 2 bases and 5 bases respectively, with 12 bases between them. This CDR3 comprises 15 residues. The V gene is TRBV7-9, the J gene TRBJ1-4; D is perhaps TRBD1 (6 bases). The receptor comes from an adult with an advanced solid tumor such as melanoma, head and neck, liver or kidney cancer. Sequences were derived from CD4+ or CD8+ T cells sorted from blood, sampled in a trial of the OX40 agonist ivuxolimab. The CDR3 region is CASSLYGGLNEKLFF. As DNA, the CDR3 is TGTGCCAGCAGCTTATACGGGGGCCTCAATGAAAAACTGTTTTTT.